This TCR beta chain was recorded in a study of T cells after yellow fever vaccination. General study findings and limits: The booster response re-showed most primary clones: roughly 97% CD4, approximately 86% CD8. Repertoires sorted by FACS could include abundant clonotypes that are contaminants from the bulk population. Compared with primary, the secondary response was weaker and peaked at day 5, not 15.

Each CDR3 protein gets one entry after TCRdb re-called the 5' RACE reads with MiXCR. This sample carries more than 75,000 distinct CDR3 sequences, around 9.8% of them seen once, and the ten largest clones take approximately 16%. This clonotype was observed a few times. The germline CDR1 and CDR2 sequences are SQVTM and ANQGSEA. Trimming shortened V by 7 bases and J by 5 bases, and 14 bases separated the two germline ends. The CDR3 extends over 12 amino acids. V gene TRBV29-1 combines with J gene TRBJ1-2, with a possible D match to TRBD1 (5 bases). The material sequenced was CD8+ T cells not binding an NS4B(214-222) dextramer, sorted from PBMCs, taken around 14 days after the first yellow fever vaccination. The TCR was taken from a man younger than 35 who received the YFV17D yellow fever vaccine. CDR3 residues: CSAGGERYGYTF. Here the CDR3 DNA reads TGCAGCGCCGGGGGGGAGAGATATGGCTACACCTTC.